This T cell receptor beta chain appears in the sequencing data of a study of CD8 T cells in ankylosing spondylitis. Notes on this clonotype: Its specificity is not known.

Study conclusions and caveats: There were earlier reports of some motif variants in reactive arthritis synovial fluid and blood. Matched ankylosing spondylitis synovial fluid reportedly showed significant enrichment of disease-linked clones.

Preparation of TCR beta libraries was done by quantitative 5'-RACE with molecular barcodes. A single record per CDR3 protein comes from TCRdb applying MiXCR to the 5' RACE reads. Of approximately 290,000 distinct CDR3 sequences in the sample, about a fifth were seen once. CDR3 length: 15 amino acids. V was pared by 6 bases and J by 8 bases, with 7 bases of the junction left unmatched. Specimen: blood, either unsorted or a sorted T cell fraction (not recorded which). The TCR sequence derives from a female donor with ankylosing spondylitis or in good health (not recorded which). The chain is built from TRBV12-3 or TRBV12-4 and TRBJ2-1, with 13 bases lining up with TRBD2. CDR3 amino acids: CASSITSGREDEQFF. The CDR3 DNA is TGTGCCAGCAGCATTACTAGCGGGAGGGAGGATGAGCAGTTCTTC.